The source of this T cell receptor (beta chain) is a study of T cells in Graves' hyperthyroidism and ophthalmopathy. As for this clonotype: A much more abundant neighbour one base away suggests this may be a read error.

Diagnoses used clinical symptoms, serum thyroxine and TRAb, thyroid ultrasound and orbital computed tomography. Around 10 ml of fresh peripheral blood supplied the PBMCs. TCR beta CDR3 sequences were amplified from RNA transcripts. In the first-round RT-PCR of the TCR CDR3, the HTBI primer set was used. TCRdb called the multiplex PCR reads again in MiXCR, with one record for every CDR3 protein. The sample gives about half a million distinct CDR3 sequences, 15% to 20% of which show up once; roughly 29% is in the top ten. After removal of 7 bases from V and 10 bases from J, the junction contained 13 bases not matched to a gene. In germline, CDR1 is MDHEN, CDR2 SYDVKM. The CDR3 loop spans 15 amino acids.

Sequencing was done on a sample of blood. The sequence derives from a woman aged 25 to 39 with Graves' ophthalmopathy. This chain joins TRBV28 and TRBJ2-1; 10 bases agree with TRBD1. The CDR3, as DNA: TGTGCCAGCACGGGTTCGGACAGGGGGAACTACGAGCAGTTCTTC. Translation gives CASTGSDRGNYEQFF.